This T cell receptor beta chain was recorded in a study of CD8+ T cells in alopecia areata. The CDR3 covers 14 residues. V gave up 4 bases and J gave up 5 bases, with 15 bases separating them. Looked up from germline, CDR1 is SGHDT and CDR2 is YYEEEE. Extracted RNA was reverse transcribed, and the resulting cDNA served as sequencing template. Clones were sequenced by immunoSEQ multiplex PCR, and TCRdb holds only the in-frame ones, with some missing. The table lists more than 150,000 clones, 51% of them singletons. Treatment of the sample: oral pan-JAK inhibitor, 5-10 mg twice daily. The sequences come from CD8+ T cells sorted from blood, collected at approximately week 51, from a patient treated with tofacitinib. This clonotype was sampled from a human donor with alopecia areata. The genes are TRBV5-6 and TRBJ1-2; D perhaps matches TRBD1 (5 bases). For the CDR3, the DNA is TGTGCCAGCAGCCCGAGTAACGGGGGGTATGGCTACACCTTC. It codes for CASSPSNGGYGYTF.